The 7 T cell receptor beta chains listed next were all sequenced from one sample in a study of human T cells and chemical hapten exposure (dated by TCRdb to the early 2020s). This specimen's time point label, per the study, means: patch test 1, 2 weeks after DPC sensitization. The intended sense of this specimen's treatment or condition label: therapeutic diphenylcyclopropenone sensitization with weekly scalp DPC. The receptor library was made with RACE. The listed sequencing device is NextSeq 500. The raw public data were reprocessed by TCRdb itself: fastp quality trimming at Q25, MiXCR clonotype calling, in-frame beta chains only. Rows merge per CDR3 protein into single entries with the most common DNA and genes. The sample contains 180,000 or so distinct CDR3 sequences, about 14% of them found a single time. The ten largest clones capture less than 2% of the sample. The source was whole blood, collected in connection with sensitization to the hapten diphenylcyclopropenone (DPC). All receptors derive from a woman aged 25 to 39 with alopecia areata. Some clones in this sample may be carry-over from other donors' samples.

The V and J genes are TRBV20-1 and TRBJ1-1; TRBD1 matches at 7 bases. The germline V gene has CDR1 DFQATT and CDR2 SNEGSKA (reference sequence). The CDR3 spans 13 residues. Losses at the gene ends were 4 bases for V and 1 base for J; bases not matched to a gene: 3. In nucleotides, the CDR3 is TGCAGTGCTAAAACAGGGGCGAACACTGAAGCTTTCTTT. Residues: CSAKTGANTEAFF.

This clonotype was observed a few times. This chain links TRBV5-6 with TRBJ1-3; the D is unclear. The CDR3 contains 15 residues. Germline V gene data show CDR1 as SGHDT and CDR2 as YYEEEE. V shed 0 bases and J shed 0 bases, with 7 bases lying between them. CDR3 residues: CASSLGRTSGNTIYF. For the CDR3, the DNA is TGTGCCAGCAGCTTGGGCAGGACCTCTGGAAACACCATATATTTT.

This clonotype was counted at least ten times. The V and J genes are TRBV7-6 and TRBJ2-7; maybe TRBD2 (5 bases). Trimming took off 5 bases at V and 6 bases at J, with 20 bases between the two ends. Germline V gene data show CDR1 as SGHVS and CDR2 as FNYEAQ. This CDR3 is built from 15 residues. CDR3 coding DNA: TGTGCCAGCAGCGCCGAGGGCTTAGGGCTACTCGAGCAGTACTTC. It encodes CASSAEGLGLLEQYF.

This chain connects TRBV7-3 to TRBJ2-3; 8 bases fit TRBD2. The CDR3 length is 19 residues. The V segment lost 2 bases and the J segment 1 base; nucleotides outside the gene matches: 14. CDR1 is SGHTA and CDR2 is FQGTGA in the germline V gene. In nucleotides, the CDR3 is TGTGCCAGCAGCTTATTGGGTCCCTCGGCTAGCGGGCGCACAGATACGCAGTATTTT. Protein: CASSLLGPSASGRTDTQYF.

J is TRBJ2-5 and V is TRBV28; D gene unclear. The CDR3 covers 14 residues. V lost 6 bases and J lost 0, with 11 bases in between. Germline-derived CDR1 and CDR2 are MDHEN and SYDVKM. CDR3 DNA sequence: TGTGCCAGCAGCCCTTTACAGTACCAAGAGACCCAGTACTTC. Its protein is CASSPLQYQETQYF.

This clonotype occurred a few times. This chain joins TRBV6-2 or TRBV6-3 and TRBJ2-1; 8 bases map to TRBD2. Germline V gives CDR1 MNHEY, CDR2 SVGEGT. This CDR3 is built from 15 residues. V trimming: 2 bases; J trimming: 5 bases; junction bases outside the gene matches: 5. The CDR3 region has the DNA TGTGCCAGCAGTTACACCCGGACTAGCCACAATGAGCAGTTCTTC. It specifies CASSYTRTSHNEQFF.

V gene TRBV5-4 combines with J gene TRBJ2-5; 11 positions match TRBD2. The CDR3 sequence is 18 residues long. The trim removed 4 bases at V and 1 base at J, leaving 12 bases unmatched. Per the germline V gene, CDR1 is SGHNT and CDR2 is YYREEE (reference sequence). CDR3 nucleotide sequence: TGTGCCAGCAGCCCAGGGACTAGCGGAGTGACTTCCCAAGAGACCCAGTACTTC. As protein: CASSPGTSGVTSQETQYF.